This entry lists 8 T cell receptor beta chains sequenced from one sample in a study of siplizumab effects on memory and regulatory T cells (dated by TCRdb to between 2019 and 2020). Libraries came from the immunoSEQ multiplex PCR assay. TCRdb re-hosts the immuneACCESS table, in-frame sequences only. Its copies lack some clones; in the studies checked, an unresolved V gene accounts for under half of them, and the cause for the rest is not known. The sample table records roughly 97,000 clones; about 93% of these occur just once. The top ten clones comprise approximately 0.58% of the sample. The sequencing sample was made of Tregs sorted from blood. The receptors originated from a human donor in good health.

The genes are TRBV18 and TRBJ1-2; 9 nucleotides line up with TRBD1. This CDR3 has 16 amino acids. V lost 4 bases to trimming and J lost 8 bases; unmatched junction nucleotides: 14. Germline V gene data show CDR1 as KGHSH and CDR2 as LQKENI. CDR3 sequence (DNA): TGTGCCAGCTCACAAAGACGAGGACAGGGGCCGCGCGGCTACACCTTC. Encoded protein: CASSQRRGQGPRGYTF. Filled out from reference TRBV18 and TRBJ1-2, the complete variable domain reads NAGVMQNPRHLVRRRGQEARLRCSPMKGHSHVYWYRQLPEEGLKFMVYLQKENIIDESGMPKERFSAEFPKEGPSILRIQQVVRGDSAAYFCASSQRRGQGPRGYTFGSGTRLTVV.

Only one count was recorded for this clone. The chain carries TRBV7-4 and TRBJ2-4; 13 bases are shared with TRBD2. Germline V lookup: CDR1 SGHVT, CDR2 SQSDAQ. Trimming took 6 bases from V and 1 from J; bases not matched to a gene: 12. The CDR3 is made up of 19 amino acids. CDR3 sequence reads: CASSPGLAGVRVAKNIQYF. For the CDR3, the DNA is TGTGCCAGCAGTCCTGGACTAGCGGGGGTCAGAGTCGCCAAAAACATTCAGTACTTC.

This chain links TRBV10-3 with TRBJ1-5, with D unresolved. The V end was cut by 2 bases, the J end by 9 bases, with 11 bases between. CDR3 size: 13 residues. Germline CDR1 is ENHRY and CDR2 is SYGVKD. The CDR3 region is CAISEAAGLPQHF. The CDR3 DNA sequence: TGTGCCATCAGTGAGGCAGCAGGATTGCCCCAGCATTTT.

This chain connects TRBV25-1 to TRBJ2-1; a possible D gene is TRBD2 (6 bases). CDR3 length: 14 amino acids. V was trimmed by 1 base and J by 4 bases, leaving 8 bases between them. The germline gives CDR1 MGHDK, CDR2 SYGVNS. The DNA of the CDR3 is TGTGCCAGCAGTGAATGGCGGGAATACAATGAGCAGTTCTTC. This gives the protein CASSEWREYNEQFF.

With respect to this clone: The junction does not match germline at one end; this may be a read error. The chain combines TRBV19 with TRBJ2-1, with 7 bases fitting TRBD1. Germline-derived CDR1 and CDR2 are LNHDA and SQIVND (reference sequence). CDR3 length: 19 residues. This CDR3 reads CASTITRPQGRSSYNEQFF. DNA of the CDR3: TGTGCCAGTACTATAACTCGACCACAGGGGCGAAGCTCCTACAATGAGCAGTTCTTC.

In DNA form, the CDR3 reads TGCGCCAGCAGCCGGGACAGTCCCACCGGGGAGCTGTTTTTT. It is translated as CASSRDSPTGELFF. V is TRBV23-1 and J is TRBJ2-2; 7 nucleotides align to TRBD1. TRBV23-1 is labeled an ORF, and its function is uncertain. After removal of 6 bases from V and 4 bases from J, the junction contained 5 bases not matched to a gene. The CDR3 contains 14 residues.

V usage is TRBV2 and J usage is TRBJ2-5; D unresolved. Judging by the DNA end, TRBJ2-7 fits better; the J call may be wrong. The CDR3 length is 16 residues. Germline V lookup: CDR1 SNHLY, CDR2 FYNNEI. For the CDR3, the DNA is TGTGCCAGCAGTCCAGGAAACCTAGGCCACATGCGCGAGCAGTACTTC. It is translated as CASSPGNLGHMREQYF.

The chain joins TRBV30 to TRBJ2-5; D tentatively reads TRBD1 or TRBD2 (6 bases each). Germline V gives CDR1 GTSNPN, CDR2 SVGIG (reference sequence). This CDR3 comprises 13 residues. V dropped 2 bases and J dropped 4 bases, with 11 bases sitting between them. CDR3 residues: CAWSFKGGETQYF. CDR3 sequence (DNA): TGTGCCTGGAGTTTTAAGGGGGGAGAGACCCAGTACTTC.